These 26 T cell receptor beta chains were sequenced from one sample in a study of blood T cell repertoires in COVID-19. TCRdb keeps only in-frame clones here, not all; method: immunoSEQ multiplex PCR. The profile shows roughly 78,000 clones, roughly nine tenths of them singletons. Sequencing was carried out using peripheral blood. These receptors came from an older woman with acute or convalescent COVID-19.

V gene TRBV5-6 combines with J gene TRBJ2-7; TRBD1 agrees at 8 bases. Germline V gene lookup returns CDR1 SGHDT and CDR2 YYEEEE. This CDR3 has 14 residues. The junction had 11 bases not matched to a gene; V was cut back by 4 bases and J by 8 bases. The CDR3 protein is CASSQTGARQQQYF. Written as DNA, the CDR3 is TGTGCCAGCAGCCAGACAGGGGCACGCCAACAGCAGTACTTC.

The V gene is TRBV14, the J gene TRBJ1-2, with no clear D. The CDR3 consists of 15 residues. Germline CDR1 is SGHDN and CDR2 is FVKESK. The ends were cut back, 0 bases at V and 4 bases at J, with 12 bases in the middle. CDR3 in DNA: TGTGCCAGCAGCCAAGATCCGCCAGGTCCCTATGGCTACACCTTC. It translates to CASSQDPPGPYGYTF. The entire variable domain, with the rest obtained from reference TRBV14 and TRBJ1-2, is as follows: EAGVTQFPSHSVIEKGQTVTLRCDPISGHDNLYWYRRVMGKEIKFLLHFVKESKQDESGMPNNRFLAERTGGTYSTLKVQPAELEDSGVYFCASSQDPPGPYGYTFGSGTRLTVV.

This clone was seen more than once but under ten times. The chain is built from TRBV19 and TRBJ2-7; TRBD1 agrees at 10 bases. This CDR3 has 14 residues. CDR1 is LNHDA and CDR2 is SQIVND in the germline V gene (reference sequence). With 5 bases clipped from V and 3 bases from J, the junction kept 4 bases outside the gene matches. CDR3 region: CASSPRDRGYEQYF. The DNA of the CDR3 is TGTGCCAGTAGTCCCCGGGACAGGGGCTACGAGCAGTACTTC. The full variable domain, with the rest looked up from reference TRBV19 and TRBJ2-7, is DGGITQSPKYLFRKEGQNVTLSCEQNLNHDAMYWYRQDPGQGLRLIYYSQIVNDFQKGDIAEGYSVSREKKESFPLTVTSAQKNPTAFYLCASSPRDRGYEQYFGPGTRLTVT.

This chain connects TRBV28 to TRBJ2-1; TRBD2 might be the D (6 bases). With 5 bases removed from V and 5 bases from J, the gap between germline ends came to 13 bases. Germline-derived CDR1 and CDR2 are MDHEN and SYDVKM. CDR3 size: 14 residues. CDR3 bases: TGTGCCAGCAGTCCCGGGACTCTCAACAATGAGCAGTTCTTC. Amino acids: CASSPGTLNNEQFF.

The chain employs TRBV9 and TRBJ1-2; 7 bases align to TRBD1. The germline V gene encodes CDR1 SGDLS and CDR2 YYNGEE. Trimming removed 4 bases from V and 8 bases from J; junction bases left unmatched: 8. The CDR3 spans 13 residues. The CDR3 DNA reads TGTGCCAGCAGCTCCACGACAGGGTTCGGCTACACCTTC. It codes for CASSSTTGFGYTF.

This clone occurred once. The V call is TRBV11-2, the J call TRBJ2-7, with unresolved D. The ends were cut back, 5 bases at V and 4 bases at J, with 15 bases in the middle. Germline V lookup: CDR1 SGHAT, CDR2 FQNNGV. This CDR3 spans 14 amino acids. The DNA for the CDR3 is TGTGCCAGCAGCCCAACCCTGGGCCCTTACGAGCAGTACTTC. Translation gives CASSPTLGPYEQYF.

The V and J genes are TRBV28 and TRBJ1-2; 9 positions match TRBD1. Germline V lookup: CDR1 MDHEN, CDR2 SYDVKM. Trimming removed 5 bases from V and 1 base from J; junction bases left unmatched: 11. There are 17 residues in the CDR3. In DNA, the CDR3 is TGTGCCAGCAGTCCGCCCTTGACAGGGGGACGTAACTATGGCTACACCTTC. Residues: CASSPPLTGGRNYGYTF.

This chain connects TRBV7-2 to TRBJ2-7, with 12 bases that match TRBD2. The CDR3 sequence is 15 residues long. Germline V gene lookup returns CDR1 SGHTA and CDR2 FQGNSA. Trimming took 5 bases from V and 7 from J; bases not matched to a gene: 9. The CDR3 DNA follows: TGTGCCAGCAGCGATCTAGCGGGGGGGCCCCGGGAGCAGTACTTC. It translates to CASSDLAGGPREQYF.

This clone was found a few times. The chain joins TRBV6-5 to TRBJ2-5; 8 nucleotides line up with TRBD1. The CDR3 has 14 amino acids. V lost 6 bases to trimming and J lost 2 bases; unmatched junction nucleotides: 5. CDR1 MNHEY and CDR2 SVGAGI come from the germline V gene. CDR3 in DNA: TGTGCCAGCAGCGCCTGGACAGGGCAAGAGACCCAGTACTTC. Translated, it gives CASSAWTGQETQYF.

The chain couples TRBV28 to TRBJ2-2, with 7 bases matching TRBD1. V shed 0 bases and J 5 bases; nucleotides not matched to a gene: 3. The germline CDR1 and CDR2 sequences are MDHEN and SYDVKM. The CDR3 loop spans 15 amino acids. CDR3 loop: CASSLWTGPTGELFF. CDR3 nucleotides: TGTGCCAGCAGTTTATGGACAGGGCCAACCGGGGAGCTGTTTTTT.

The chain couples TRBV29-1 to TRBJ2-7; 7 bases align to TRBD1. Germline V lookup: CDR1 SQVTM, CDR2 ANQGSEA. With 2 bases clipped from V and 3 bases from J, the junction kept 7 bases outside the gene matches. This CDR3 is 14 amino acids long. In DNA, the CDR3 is TGCAGCGTTGAAAAGGGGACAGCAAACTACGAGCAGTACTTC. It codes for CSVEKGTANYEQYF.

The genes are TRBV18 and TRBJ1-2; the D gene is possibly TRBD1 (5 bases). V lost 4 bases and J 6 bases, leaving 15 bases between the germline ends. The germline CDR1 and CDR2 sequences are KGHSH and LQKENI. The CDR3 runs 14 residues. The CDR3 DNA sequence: TGTGCCAGCTCACTAACCCAGGGTGGCGATGGCTACACCTTC. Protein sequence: CASSLTQGGDGYTF.

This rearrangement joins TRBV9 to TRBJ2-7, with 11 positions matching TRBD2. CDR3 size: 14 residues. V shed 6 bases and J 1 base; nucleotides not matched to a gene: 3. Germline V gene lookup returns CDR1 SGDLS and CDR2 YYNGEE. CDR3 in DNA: TGTGCCAGCAACCTAGCGGGAGGATCCTACGAGCAGTACTTC. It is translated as CASNLAGGSYEQYF.

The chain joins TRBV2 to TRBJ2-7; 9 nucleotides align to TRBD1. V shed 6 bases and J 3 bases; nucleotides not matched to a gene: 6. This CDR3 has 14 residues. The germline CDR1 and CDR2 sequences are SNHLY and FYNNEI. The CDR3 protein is CASRPDRGIYEQYF. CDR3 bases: TGTGCCAGCAGACCGGACAGGGGAATCTACGAGCAGTACTTC. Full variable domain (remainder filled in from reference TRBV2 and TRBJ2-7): EPEVTQTPSHQVTQMGQEVILRCVPISNHLYFYWYRQILGQKVEFLVSFYNNEISEKSEIFDDQFSVERPDGSNFTLKIRSTKLEDSAMYFCASRPDRGIYEQYFGPGTRLTVT.

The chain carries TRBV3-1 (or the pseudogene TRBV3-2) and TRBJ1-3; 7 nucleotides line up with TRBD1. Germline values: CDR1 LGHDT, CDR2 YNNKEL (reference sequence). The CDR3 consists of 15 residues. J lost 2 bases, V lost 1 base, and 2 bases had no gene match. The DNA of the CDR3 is TGTGCCAGCAGCCAAGCTCAGGGGGCTGGAAACACCATATATTTT. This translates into CASSQAQGAGNTIYF.

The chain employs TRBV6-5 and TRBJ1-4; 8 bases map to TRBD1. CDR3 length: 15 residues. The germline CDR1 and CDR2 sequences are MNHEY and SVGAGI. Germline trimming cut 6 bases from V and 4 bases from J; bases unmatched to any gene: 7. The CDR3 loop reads CASRQGQGDNEKLFF. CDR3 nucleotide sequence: TGTGCCAGCAGGCAAGGACAGGGTGATAATGAAAAACTGTTTTTT.

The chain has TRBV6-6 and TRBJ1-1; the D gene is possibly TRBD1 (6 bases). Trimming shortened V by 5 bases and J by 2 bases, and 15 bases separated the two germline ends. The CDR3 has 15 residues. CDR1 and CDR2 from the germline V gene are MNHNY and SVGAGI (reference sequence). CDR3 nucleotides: TGTGCCAGCAGTGATACCTCCAGGGGAAACACTGAAGCTTTCTTT. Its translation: CASSDTSRGNTEAFF.

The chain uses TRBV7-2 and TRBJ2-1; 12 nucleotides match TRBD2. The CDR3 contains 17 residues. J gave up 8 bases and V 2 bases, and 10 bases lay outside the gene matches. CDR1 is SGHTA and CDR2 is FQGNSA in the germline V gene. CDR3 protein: CASSLTPSGRARDEQFF. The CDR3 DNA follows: TGTGCCAGCAGCTTAACCCCTAGCGGGAGGGCCCGAGATGAGCAGTTCTTC.

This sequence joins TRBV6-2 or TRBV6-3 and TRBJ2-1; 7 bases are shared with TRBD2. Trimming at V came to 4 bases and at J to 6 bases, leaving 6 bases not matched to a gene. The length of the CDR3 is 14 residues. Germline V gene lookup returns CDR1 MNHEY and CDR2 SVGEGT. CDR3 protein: CASSWGGIANEQFF. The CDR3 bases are TGTGCCAGCAGTTGGGGAGGGATAGCCAATGAGCAGTTCTTC.

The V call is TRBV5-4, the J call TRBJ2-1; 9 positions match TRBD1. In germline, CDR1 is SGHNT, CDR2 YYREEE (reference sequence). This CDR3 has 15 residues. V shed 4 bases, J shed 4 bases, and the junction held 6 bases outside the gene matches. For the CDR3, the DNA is TGTGCCAGCAGCAAACCGGACAGGGGATACAATGAGCAGTTCTTC. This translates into CASSKPDRGYNEQFF.

CDR3 sequence: CASSFTGPYEQYF. The CDR3 bases are TGTGCCAGCAGTTTTACAGGGCCCTACGAGCAGTACTTC. V is TRBV12-3 or TRBV12-4 and J is TRBJ2-7, with D possibly being TRBD1 (6 bases). The CDR3 is made up of 13 amino acids. V was trimmed by 3 bases and J by 2 bases, leaving 8 bases between them.

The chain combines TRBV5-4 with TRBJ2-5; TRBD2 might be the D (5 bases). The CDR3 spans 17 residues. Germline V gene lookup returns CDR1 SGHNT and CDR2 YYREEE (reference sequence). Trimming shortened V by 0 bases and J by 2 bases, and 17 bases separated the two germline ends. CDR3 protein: CASSLGFETSGQETQYF. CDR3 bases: TGTGCCAGCAGCTTGGGGTTTGAGACTTCGGGACAAGAGACCCAGTACTTC.

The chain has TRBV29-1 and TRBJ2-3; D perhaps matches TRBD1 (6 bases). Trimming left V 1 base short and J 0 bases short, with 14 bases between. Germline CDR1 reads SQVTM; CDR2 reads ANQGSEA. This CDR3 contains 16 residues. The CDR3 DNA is TGCAGCGTTGAAGGGTTGCAGGGGTTGAGCACAGATACGCAGTATTTT. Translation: CSVEGLQGLSTDTQYF.

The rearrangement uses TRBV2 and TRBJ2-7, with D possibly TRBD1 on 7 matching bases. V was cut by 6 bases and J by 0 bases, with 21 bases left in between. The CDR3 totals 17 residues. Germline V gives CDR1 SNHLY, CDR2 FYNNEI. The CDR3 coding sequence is TGTGCCAGCAGGCCGGCCAGGGGGGCAGGGTCCTCCTACGAGCAGTACTTC. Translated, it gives CASRPARGAGSSYEQYF.

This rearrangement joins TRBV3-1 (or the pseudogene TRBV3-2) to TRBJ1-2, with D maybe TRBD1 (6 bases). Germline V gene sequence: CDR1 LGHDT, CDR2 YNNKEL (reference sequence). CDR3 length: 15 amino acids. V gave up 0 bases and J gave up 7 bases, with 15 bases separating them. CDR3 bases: TGTGCCAGCAGCCAAGAGTCGCAGGGGAGAGGTGGCTACACCTTC. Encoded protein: CASSQESQGRGGYTF.

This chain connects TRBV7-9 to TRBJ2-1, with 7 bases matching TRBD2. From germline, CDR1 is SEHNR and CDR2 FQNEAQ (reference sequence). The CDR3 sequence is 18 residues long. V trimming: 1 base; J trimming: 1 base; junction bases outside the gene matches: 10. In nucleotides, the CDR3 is TGTGCCAGCAGCTTAGTTTGGGACTACCTAACATCCTACAATGAGCAGTTCTTC. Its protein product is CASSLVWDYLTSYNEQFF.